The 32 T cell receptor beta chains below come from one sample, sequenced in a study of cytomegalovirus exposure and HLA in healthy donors listed by TCRdb under 2017. Libraries were built with the immunoSEQ multiplex PCR assay. A mixture of 60 forward primers for TCR Vbeta segments and 13 reverse primers for TCR Jbeta segments was used in the multiplex PCR. The source is immuneACCESS, and TCRdb retained only in-frame sequences with V and J called. Part of the clones is not carried over; for the studies checked, unresolved V genes explain less than half of this, and the remainder is unexplained. This sample has 98,000 or so clones in its table, and around 9.1% of those were observed once. The ten largest clones represent roughly 5% of the sample. The sequenced sample was PBMCs. These receptors all come from a man between 35 and 55 years old in good health and CMV-seropositive.

This clone turned up a few times. This chain's CDR3 is CASSIIQDSDTQYF. As DNA, the CDR3 is TGTGCCAGTAGTATTATCCAGGATTCAGATACGCAGTATTTT. The V and J genes are TRBV19 and TRBJ2-3; D remains ambiguous. The germline gives CDR1 LNHDA, CDR2 SQIVND (reference sequence). This CDR3 has 14 residues. The ends were cut back, 3 bases at V and 4 bases at J, with 11 bases in the middle.

The chain uses TRBV11-2 and TRBJ2-3, with D perhaps TRBD1 (5 bases). This CDR3 spans 16 amino acids. The germline CDR1 and CDR2 sequences are SGHAT and FQNNGV. Trimming removed 3 bases at V and 1 base at J, with 14 bases between. Here the CDR3 DNA reads TGTGCCAGCAGCTTCTACAGGCTTCTAGGCACAGATACGCAGTATTTT. This translates into CASSFYRLLGTDTQYF.

The rearrangement uses TRBV5-8 and TRBJ2-1, with 7 bases matching TRBD1. This CDR3 contains 15 residues. V gave up 0 bases and J gave up 10 bases; unmatched junction bases: 10. The germline gives CDR1 SGHTS, CDR2 YDEGEE. CDR3 region: CASSLGGQNLREQFF. The CDR3 region has the DNA TGTGCCAGCAGCTTGGGGGGACAGAACCTCCGCGAGCAGTTCTTC.

The chain uses TRBV6-5 and TRBJ1-1; D is perhaps TRBD1 (6 bases). The V end was cut by 5 bases, the J end by 0 bases, with 7 bases between. Germline V gene data show CDR1 as MNHEY and CDR2 as SVGAGI. The CDR3 sequence is 13 residues long. CDR3 sequence: CASSRTVNTEAFF. In DNA form, the CDR3 reads TGTGCCAGCAGTAGGACAGTGAACACTGAAGCTTTCTTT.

V is TRBV9 and J is TRBJ2-7, with D unclear. The CDR3 is 14 residues long. V lost 0 bases, J lost 7 bases, and 14 bases lay in between. Germline V gives CDR1 SGDLS, CDR2 YYNGEE. In DNA, the CDR3 is TGTGCCAGCAGCGTAGTGATTGGTTCGAGGGAGCAGTACTTC. Translating it yields CASSVVIGSREQYF.

The chain recombines TRBV14 with TRBJ2-3; 7 bases fit TRBD2. From germline, CDR1 is SGHDN and CDR2 FVKESK. The CDR3 totals 15 residues. With V trimmed by 2 bases and J by 4 bases, 6 bases remained unmatched. The CDR3 nucleotides are TGTGCCAGCAGCCAAACGACTAGCCCTCCAGATACGCAGTATTTT. Translating it yields CASSQTTSPPDTQYF.

The V and J genes are TRBV7-2 and TRBJ2-2; D gene uncertain. V was trimmed by 3 bases and J by 0 bases, leaving 5 bases between them. Germline loops: CDR1 SGHTA, CDR2 FQGNSA. This CDR3 spans 14 amino acids. CDR3 sequence reads: CASSLTPNTGELFF. CDR3 DNA: TGTGCCAGCAGCTTGACACCGAACACCGGGGAGCTGTTTTTT.

The sample holds one count of this clone. CDR3 amino acids: CASSARDKMNYGYTF. The CDR3 DNA reads as TGTGCCAGCAGTGCCCGGGACAAGATGAATTATGGCTACACCTTC. The chain carries TRBV25-1 and TRBJ1-2; weak D call: TRBD1 (6 bases). The germline gives CDR1 MGHDK, CDR2 SYGVNS. This CDR3 has 15 amino acids. V was pared by 4 bases and J by 5 bases, with 17 bases between.

This CDR3 reads CASSRAGTDYEQYF. The CDR3 DNA is TGTGCCAGCAGCCGTGCGGGGACTGACTACGAGCAGTACTTC. The J gene is TRBJ2-5, the V gene TRBV6-7; tentative D call: TRBD2 (6 bases). TRBJ2-7 matches the DNA end more closely, so the J call is doubtful. TRBV6-7 is sorted into the ORF group, with uncertain function. This CDR3 region has 14 residues.

On this clone: Sequence at one end of the junction differs from germline and may be a read error. Other DNA sequences in the sample encode the same CDR3. The rearrangement joins TRBV7-9 to TRBJ1-4; D gene ambiguous. This CDR3 contains 12 residues. Germline V gene sequence: CDR1 SEHNR, CDR2 FQNEAQ (reference sequence). CDR3 amino acids: CASRRVNEKLFF. The CDR3 DNA is TGTGCCAGCAGACGGGTTAATGAAAAGCTGTTTTTT.

This rearrangement joins TRBV7-9 to TRBJ2-7; no reliable D call. The V end lost 2 bases, the J end lost 2 bases, and 13 bases lay between the germline ends. Germline V gene data show CDR1 as SEHNR and CDR2 as FQNEAQ (reference sequence). The CDR3 sequence is 15 residues long. CDR3 nucleotide sequence: TGTGCCAGCAGCTTAAGAAGCGCCGTGCCCTACGAGCAGTACTTC. Its translation is CASSLRSAVPYEQYF.

A few counts support this clone. The chain employs TRBV19 and TRBJ1-5, with a weak D call TRBD1 (6 bases). The CDR3 loop spans 16 amino acids. Germline V CDR1 and CDR2: LNHDA, SQIVND (reference sequence). The V end lost 5 bases, the J end lost 0 bases, and 14 bases lay between the germline ends. The CDR3 loop reads CASSWQGPYSNQPQHF. The CDR3 nucleotides are TGTGCCAGTAGTTGGCAGGGGCCTTATAGCAATCAGCCCCAGCATTTT.

V gene TRBV5-5 combines with J gene TRBJ2-7; 7 nucleotides align to TRBD1. The V and J ends lost 2 bases and 7 bases, in that order; junction bases with no gene match: 3. Germline assignment: CDR1 SGHKS and CDR2 YYEKEE (reference sequence). This CDR3 has 12 residues. The CDR3 loop reads CASSFTGEEQYF. In DNA form, the CDR3 reads TGTGCCAGCAGCTTTACAGGGGAAGAGCAGTACTTC.

Comment on this clone: Other DNA sequences in this sample translate to the same CDR3. The chain is built from TRBV28 and TRBJ2-1, with 11 positions matching TRBD2. Trimming cost V 5 bases and J 7 bases; bases outside gene matches: 10. Germline values: CDR1 MDHEN, CDR2 SYDVKM. The CDR3 totals 16 residues. The DNA for the CDR3 is TGTGCCAGCAGTCTACATGGGATAGCGGGAGGGAATGAGCAGTTCTTC. This codes for CASSLHGIAGGNEQFF.

There are a few counts of this clone. The chain has TRBV7-8 and TRBJ1-2; D gene unclear. Trimming took off 3 bases at V and 4 bases at J, with 12 bases between the two ends. The CDR3 extends over 14 amino acids. Germline-derived CDR1 and CDR2 are SGHVS and FQNEAQ. The CDR3 bases are TGTGCCAGCAGCTTGGAGCCCCAGTCCTATGGCTACACCTTC. The encoded protein is CASSLEPQSYGYTF. Combining the CDR3 with reference TRBV7-8 and TRBJ1-2 gives the whole variable domain GAGVSQSPRYKVAKRGQDVALRCDPISGHVSLFWYQQALGQGPEFLTYFQNEAQLDKSGLPSDRFFAERPEGSVSTLKIQRTQQEDSAVYLCASSLEPQSYGYTFGSGTRLTVV.

This sequence joins TRBV7-2 and TRBJ1-5; the D gene is possibly TRBD1 (5 bases). Per the germline V gene, CDR1 is SGHTA and CDR2 is FQGNSA. The CDR3 is made up of 15 amino acids. Trimming removed 5 bases at V and 7 bases at J, with 18 bases between. The CDR3 reads CASSPSAGMSQPQHF. The DNA for the CDR3 is TGTGCCAGCAGCCCCTCCGCAGGGATGAGCCAGCCCCAGCATTTT.

The rearrangement joins TRBV7-2 to TRBJ2-2, with 8 bases fitting TRBD2. Germline lookup yields CDR1 SGHTA and CDR2 FQGNSA. This CDR3 has 16 amino acids. V lost 0 bases and J lost 4; bases outside the gene matches: 4. CDR3 DNA sequence: TGTGCCAGCAGCTTAGCGAGTAGCGGGGTCACCGGGGAGCTGTTTTTT. Residues: CASSLASSGVTGELFF.

The table lists this clone with a few counts. This chain joins TRBV4-2 and TRBJ2-7; 8 bases align to TRBD2. The CDR3 totals 16 residues. CDR1 and CDR2 (germline): LGHNA, YNFKEQ. Trimming removed 0 bases from V and 1 base from J; junction bases left unmatched: 5. CDR3 DNA sequence: TGTGCCAGCAGCCAAGATAGGAGCGGGAGTTCCTACGAGCAGTACTTC. This codes for CASSQDRSGSSYEQYF.

The chain combines TRBV19 with TRBJ2-2; D is possibly TRBD2 (6 bases). This CDR3 has 15 amino acids. The V and J ends lost 1 base and 4 bases respectively, with 10 bases between them. Germline assignment: CDR1 LNHDA and CDR2 SQIVND (reference sequence). The DNA for the CDR3 is TGTGCCAGTAGTATAGCGGGAGTCGGCACCGGGGAGCTGTTTTTT. Its translation is CASSIAGVGTGELFF.

The rearrangement links TRBV6-5 to TRBJ2-2; 8 nucleotides line up with TRBD2. The germline gives CDR1 MNHEY, CDR2 SVGAGI. There are 15 residues in the CDR3. The V gene end was trimmed by 5 bases and the J gene end by 7 bases; junction bases not matched to a gene: 9. The CDR3, as DNA: TGTGCCAGCAGTATCGTTAGCGGGACGGGCGGGGAGCTGTTTTTT. This gives the protein CASSIVSGTGGELFF.

This clone was counted between two and nine times. This sequence joins TRBV30 and TRBJ2-7, with no clear D. The CDR3 length is 12 residues. Trimming pared 0 bases from V and 3 bases from J, leaving 6 bases between. The germline V gene has CDR1 GTSNPN and CDR2 SVGIG (reference sequence). The CDR3 DNA reads TGTGCCTGGAGTGTAAGCCGCTACGAGCAGTACTTC. It codes for CAWSVSRYEQYF.

The chain joins TRBV5-1 to TRBJ1-1; unclear D gene. Germline V gene data show CDR1 as SGHRS and CDR2 as YFSETQ. V was trimmed by 3 bases and J by 1 base, leaving 10 bases between them. This CDR3 contains 14 residues. The CDR3 loop reads CASSSRLTNTEAFF. For the CDR3, the DNA is TGCGCCAGCAGCTCGCGACTGACGAACACTGAAGCTTTCTTT.

This clone was seen a few times. The chain carries TRBV6-5 and TRBJ1-2, with TRBD1 as a possible D gene (6 bases). V gave up 8 bases and J gave up 4 bases, with 14 bases separating them. Germline lookup yields CDR1 MNHEY and CDR2 SVGAGI. The CDR3 totals 13 residues. The CDR3 region is CASSDRRIYGYTF. The CDR3 DNA follows: TGTGCCAGCTCCGACAGGAGGATCTATGGCTACACCTTC.

This clone was seen a few times. The chain links TRBV9 to TRBJ2-1; 9 bases align to TRBD1. This CDR3 spans 15 amino acids. Germline values: CDR1 SGDLS, CDR2 YYNGEE. V shed 7 bases and J 0 bases; nucleotides not matched to a gene: 5. In nucleotides, the CDR3 is TGTGCCAGCGGCCGGGGACAGGGCTCCTACAATGAGCAGTTCTTC. Protein sequence: CASGRGQGSYNEQFF.

This clone was counted a few times. The V call is TRBV6-5, the J call TRBJ2-1; TRBD2 might be the D (6 bases). The CDR3 runs 13 residues. CDR1 and CDR2 (germline): MNHEY, SVGAGI. Trimming removed 8 bases from V and 7 bases from J, with 15 bases in between. CDR3 coding DNA: TGTGCCAGCGTAGCCGGGGGTGGGAATGAGCAGTTCTTC. Translating it yields CASVAGGGNEQFF.

The chain has TRBV7-6 and TRBJ2-2, with 7 positions matching TRBD2. The CDR3 is 15 residues long. Germline V gene sequence: CDR1 SGHVS, CDR2 FNYEAQ. V trimming: 2 bases; J trimming: 5 bases; junction bases outside the gene matches: 5. CDR3 nucleotide sequence: TGTGCCAGCAGCTTACTGGTTAGCGGGACCGGGGAGCTGTTTTTT. It specifies CASSLLVSGTGELFF.

This clone was seen only a few times. This chain links TRBV4-3 with TRBJ2-7, with D perhaps TRBD1 (5 bases). The germline CDR1 and CDR2 sequences are LGHNA and YSLEER. This CDR3 contains 14 residues. Trimming removed 2 bases at V and 1 base at J, with 9 bases between. The CDR3 region has the DNA TGCGCCAGCAGCCAATCTCGACAGTCCTACGAGCAGTACTTC. It codes for CASSQSRQSYEQYF.

This clone was picked up a small number of times. V gene TRBV5-1 combines with J gene TRBJ2-6; TRBD1 matches at 7 bases. Germline trimming cut 0 bases from V and 0 bases from J; bases unmatched to any gene: 9. Germline V gives CDR1 SGHRS, CDR2 YFSETQ. The CDR3 spans 19 residues. In DNA, the CDR3 is TGCGCCAGCAGCTTGGTAGCCCAGGGGGTGAACTCTGGGGCCAACGTCCTGACTTTC. It encodes CASSLVAQGVNSGANVLTF.

The rearrangement uses TRBV5-5 and TRBJ1-2, with D perhaps matching TRBD1 (6 bases). Germline V CDR1 and CDR2: SGHKS, YYEKEE (reference sequence). Trimming shortened V by 0 bases and J by 7 bases, and 16 bases separated the two germline ends. The CDR3 sequence is 15 residues long. CDR3 nucleotide sequence: TGTGCCAGCAGCTTGGATTTTGGCGGGGGCGCTGGCTACACCTTC. This translates into CASSLDFGGGAGYTF.

The chain carries TRBV6-5 and TRBJ2-7, with TRBD2 matching 7 bases. After removal of 2 bases from V and 6 bases from J, the junction contained 10 bases not matched to a gene. Germline CDR1 is MNHEY and CDR2 is SVGAGI. The CDR3 sequence is 15 residues long. This CDR3 is CASSYPASGEGEQYF. CDR3 in DNA: TGTGCCAGCAGTTACCCAGCAAGCGGGGAGGGCGAGCAGTACTTC.

The chain couples TRBV7-2 to TRBJ2-1; 7 bases align to TRBD2. This CDR3 is built from 13 residues. CDR1 and CDR2 from the germline V gene are SGHTA and FQGNSA. V gave up 4 bases and J gave up 7 bases; unmatched junction bases: 4. This CDR3 is CASSSQGGNEQFF. The CDR3 bases are TGTGCCAGCAGCTCCCAGGGAGGGAATGAGCAGTTCTTC.

This clone has a handful of counts. The chain links TRBV28 to TRBJ2-7, with D possibly being TRBD2 (5 bases). CDR1 and CDR2 (germline): MDHEN, SYDVKM. The CDR3 extends over 15 amino acids. Trimming removed 7 bases from V and 2 bases from J, with 18 bases in between. The CDR3 DNA reads TGTGCCAGCACCACCCTTGGAGGCGGTGCCTACGAGCAGTACTTC. Translation: CASTTLGGGAYEQYF.